Described below is a single TCR beta chain sequence and its context. Per the study methods: From reference gene primer amplification, estimates of nucleated cell counts were derived. TCRdb's table, derived via immunoSEQ multiplex PCR, lists solely in-frame clones and lacks some. V, J and clone size were drawn from that table, and D and trimming were deduced from the DNA. The data hold about 140,000 clones, with roughly 80% observed a single time. The sample belongs to a study of blood T cell repertoires in COVID-19. Study context: Specimens from acute and convalescent COVID-19 originated in the United States, Italy and Spain. The analysed material was cDNA or gDNA that came from T cells, B-cell-depleted T cells, or PBMCs.

CDR1 is GTSNPN, CDR2 SVGIG, per germline (reference sequence). V shed 1 base and J shed 1 base, with 3 bases lying between them. This CDR3 spans 12 amino acids. This chain connects TRBV30 to TRBJ2-3, with D unclear. This clonotype originated in a man between 50 and 59 years old with acute or convalescent COVID-19. The specimen sequenced was peripheral blood. The CDR3 sequence is CAWSAGTDTQYF. The CDR3 bases are TGTGCCTGGAGTGCCGGCACAGATACGCAGTATTTT.